These 5 T cell receptor beta chains came from one sample sequenced in a study of blood T cell repertoires in COVID-19. The method was immunoSEQ multiplex PCR; TCRdb's version includes in-frame clones alone and lacks a portion of them. The sample gives around 100,000 clones, about 85% of which show up once; roughly 13% is in the top ten. Sequencing input: peripheral blood. The receptors were gathered from a man aged 50-60 years with active or convalescent COVID-19.

The chain uses TRBV24-1 and TRBJ2-1; the match to TRBD2 covers 14 bases. The germline gives CDR1 KGHDR, CDR2 SFDVKD. The CDR3 runs 17 residues. J gave up 7 bases and V 3 bases, and 7 bases lay outside the gene matches. CDR3: CATSDRTSGRPSNEQFF. The CDR3 DNA is TGTGCCACCAGTGATAGGACTAGCGGGAGGCCATCGAATGAGCAGTTCTTC.

The chain employs TRBV6-1 and TRBJ1-5, with 7 bases matching TRBD1. Looked up from germline, CDR1 is MNHNS and CDR2 is SASEGT. V was clipped by 6 bases and J by 0 bases; unmatched bases: 2. The CDR3 length is 14 residues. As DNA, the CDR3 is TGTGCCAGCAGAGACAGGGTTAGCAATCAGCCCCAGCATTTT. Translating it yields CASRDRVSNQPQHF.

The chain links TRBV5-1 to TRBJ1-6, with TRBD1 matching over 7 bases. CDR1 and CDR2 (germline): SGHRS, YFSETQ. With V trimmed by 3 bases and J by 5 bases, 2 bases remained unmatched. The CDR3 extends over 14 amino acids. CDR3 loop: CASSWQGDNSPLHF. The CDR3 nucleotides read TGCGCCAGCAGCTGGCAGGGGGATAATTCACCCCTCCACTTT.

The V and J genes are TRBV30 and TRBJ1-4, with TRBD1 matching over 8 bases. This CDR3 spans 15 amino acids. V lost 4 bases to trimming and J lost 2 bases; unmatched junction nucleotides: 6. Germline V gene sequence: CDR1 GTSNPN, CDR2 SVGIG (reference sequence). The CDR3 bases are TGTGCCTGGACCGGGACAGGCGTCACTAATGAAAAACTGTTTTTT. Its translation: CAWTGTGVTNEKLFF. The entire variable domain, with the rest obtained from reference TRBV30 and TRBJ1-4, is as follows: SQTIHQWPATLVQPVGSPLSLECTVEGTSNPNLYWYRQAAGRGLQLLFYSVGIGQISSEVPQNLSASRPQDRQFILSSKKLLLSDSGFYLCAWTGTGVTNEKLFFGSGTQLSVL.

This clone showed up just once. The chain employs TRBV29-1 and TRBJ2-7, with 7 bases aligning to TRBD1. Germline CDR1 and CDR2: SQVTM and ANQGSEA. Losses at the gene ends were 6 bases for V and 2 bases for J; bases not matched to a gene: 1. The CDR3 contains 11 residues. In DNA, the CDR3 is TGCAGCGTCGGGACAGCCTACGAGCAGTACTTC. Translating it yields CSVGTAYEQYF.